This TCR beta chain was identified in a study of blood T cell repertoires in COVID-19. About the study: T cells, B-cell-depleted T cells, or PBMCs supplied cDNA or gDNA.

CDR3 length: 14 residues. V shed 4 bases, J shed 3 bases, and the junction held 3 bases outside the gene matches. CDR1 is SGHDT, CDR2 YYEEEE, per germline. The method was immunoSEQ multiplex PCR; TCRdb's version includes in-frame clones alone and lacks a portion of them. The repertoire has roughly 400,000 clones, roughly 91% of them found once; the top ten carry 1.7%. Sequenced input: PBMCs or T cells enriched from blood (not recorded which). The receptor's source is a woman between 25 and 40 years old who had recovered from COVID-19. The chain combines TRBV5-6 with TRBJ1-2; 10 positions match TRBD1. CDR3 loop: CASSVGQGYYGYTF. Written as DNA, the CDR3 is TGTGCCAGCAGCGTGGGACAGGGGTACTATGGCTACACCTTC.